One sample yielded the 11 T cell receptor beta chains listed below, sequenced in a study of cytomegalovirus exposure and HLA in healthy donors. The assay was immunoSEQ multiplex PCR, and TCRdb's table has in-frame clones only and misses some. Counted here are 300,000 to 400,000 clones, 88% occurring once; the ten biggest clones make up roughly 0.96%. The sample taken for sequencing was PBMCs. The receptors were gathered from a man younger than 45 in good health and CMV-seronegative.

This chain links TRBV29-1 with TRBJ2-7; 7 bases are shared with TRBD1. Losses at the gene ends were 6 bases for V and 2 bases for J; bases not matched to a gene: 4. This CDR3 contains 12 residues. Per germline, CDR1 SQVTM and CDR2 ANQGSEA. The CDR3 DNA reads as TGCAGCGTCGGGACAGCAGCCTACGAGCAGTACTTC. This gives the protein CSVGTAAYEQYF.

The V and J genes are TRBV5-4 and TRBJ1-1; D is unresolved. Between the trimmed V and J ends, which lost 4 bases and 3 bases, there was a span of 10 bases. CDR3 size: 13 residues. CDR1 is SGHNT and CDR2 is YYREEE in the germline V gene (reference sequence). The CDR3 DNA is TGTGCCAGCAGCCAAGCCTTGTACACTGAAGCTTTCTTT. Its protein is CASSQALYTEAFF.

The chain carries TRBV5-6 and TRBJ1-1; D perhaps matches TRBD1 (5 bases). V was clipped by 1 base and J by 5 bases, with 15 bases between them. Per germline, CDR1 SGHDT and CDR2 YYEEEE. The CDR3 sequence is 15 residues long. The CDR3: CASSLIRSGDTEAFF. The CDR3 region has the DNA TGTGCCAGCAGCTTGATCAGGTCGGGGGATACTGAAGCTTTCTTT.

This clone came up once. The V and J genes are TRBV7-8 and TRBJ1-5, with 9 positions matching TRBD1. The CDR3 runs 16 residues. Germline-derived CDR1 and CDR2 are SGHVS and FQNEAQ. J was trimmed by 7 bases and V by 5 bases; bases with no gene match: 12. CDR3 in amino acids: CASSPNRDRVRQPQHF. DNA of the CDR3: TGTGCCAGCAGCCCCAACCGGGACAGGGTAAGGCAGCCCCAGCATTTT.

This chain connects TRBV27 to TRBJ1-6; 7 nucleotides line up with TRBD1. V lost 5 bases to trimming and J lost 5 bases; unmatched junction nucleotides: 6. Germline CDR1 reads MNHEY; CDR2 reads SMNVEV (reference sequence). The CDR3 extends over 15 amino acids. The CDR3 DNA reads TGTGCCAGCAGTCCCCGGGACAGAAATAATTCACCCCTCCACTTT. Amino acids: CASSPRDRNNSPLHF.

The rearrangement links TRBV23-1 to TRBJ2-5, with D tentatively TRBD1 (6 bases). TRBV23-1 is annotated as an ORF whose role is uncertain. CDR3 length: 14 amino acids. V gave up 2 bases and J gave up 5 bases, with 12 bases separating them. This CDR3 is CASSQLDRRETQYF. The CDR3 bases are TGCGCCAGCAGTCAACTCGACAGGAGGGAGACCCAGTACTTC.

The chain uses TRBV2 and TRBJ2-2; the D gene is possibly TRBD2 (7 bases). CDR3 length: 16 residues. Germline V CDR1 and CDR2: SNHLY, FYNNEI. Trimming took 11 bases from V and 0 from J, leaving 19 bases between them. For the CDR3, the DNA is TGTGCCGTCCCAAAGGGGGGGGGCACGAACACCGGGGAGCTGTTTTTT. Residues: CAVPKGGGTNTGELFF.

The chain recombines TRBV7-2 with TRBJ2-5; D ambiguous. The germline V and J ends were trimmed by 4 bases and 6 bases, with 18 bases remaining between them. From germline, CDR1 is SGHTA and CDR2 FQGNSA. CDR3 length: 15 amino acids. The CDR3 sequence is CASSSVPLGAQTQYF. For the CDR3, the DNA is TGTGCCAGCAGCTCGGTACCCCTTGGTGCGCAGACCCAGTACTTC.

The chain couples TRBV2 to TRBJ1-5, with D tentatively TRBD1 (5 bases). CDR3 length: 13 residues. Deletions cut 4 bases from V and 10 bases from J, with 14 bases between. Per germline, CDR1 SNHLY and CDR2 FYNNEI. The DNA of the CDR3 is TGTGCCAGCAGTGGACAGCCGAGTCCCCCCCAGCATTTT. Its translation: CASSGQPSPPQHF.

This rearrangement joins TRBV7-8 to TRBJ2-7, with 7 bases aligning to TRBD1. The CDR3 consists of 13 residues. V dropped 4 bases and J dropped 6; count of bases not matched to a gene: 6. Germline CDR1 reads SGHVS; CDR2 reads FQNEAQ. CDR3 coding DNA: TGTGCCAGCAGCTCTAGACAGGGTACCGAGCAGTACTTC. The encoded protein is CASSSRQGTEQYF.

The chain has TRBV6-6 and TRBJ1-3, with a weak D call TRBD1 (5 bases). Trimming left V 5 bases short and J 3 bases short, with 14 bases between. The CDR3 length is 15 residues. Germline V lookup: CDR1 MNHNY, CDR2 SVGAGI (reference sequence). The CDR3: CASSVRDYSGNTIYF. The CDR3 DNA is TGTGCCAGCAGTGTTCGGGACTATAGTGGAAACACCATATATTTT.